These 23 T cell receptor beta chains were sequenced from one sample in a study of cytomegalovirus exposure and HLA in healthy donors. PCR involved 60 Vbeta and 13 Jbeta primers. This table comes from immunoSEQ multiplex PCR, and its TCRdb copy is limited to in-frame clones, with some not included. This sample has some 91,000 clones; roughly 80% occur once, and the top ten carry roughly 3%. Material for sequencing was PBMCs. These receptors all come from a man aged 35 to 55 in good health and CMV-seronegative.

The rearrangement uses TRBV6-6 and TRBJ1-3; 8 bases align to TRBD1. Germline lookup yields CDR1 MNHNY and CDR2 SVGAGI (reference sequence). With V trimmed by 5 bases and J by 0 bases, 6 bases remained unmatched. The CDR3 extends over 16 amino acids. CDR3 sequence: CASSPTGGSSGNTIYF. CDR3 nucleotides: TGTGCCAGCAGTCCTACAGGGGGGAGCTCTGGAAACACCATATATTTT.

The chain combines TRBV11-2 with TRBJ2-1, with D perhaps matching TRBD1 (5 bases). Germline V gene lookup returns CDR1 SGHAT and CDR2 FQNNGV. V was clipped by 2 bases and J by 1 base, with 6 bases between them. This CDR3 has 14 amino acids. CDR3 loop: CASSLRGSYNEQFF. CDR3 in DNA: TGTGCCAGCAGCTTAAGGGGTTCCTACAATGAGCAGTTCTTC.

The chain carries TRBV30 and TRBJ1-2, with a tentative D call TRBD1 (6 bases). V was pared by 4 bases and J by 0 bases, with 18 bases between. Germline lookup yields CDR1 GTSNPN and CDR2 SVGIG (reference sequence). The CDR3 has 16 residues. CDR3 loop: CAWTLHDRPTNYGYTF. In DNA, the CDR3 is TGTGCCTGGACCTTGCACGACAGGCCCACTAACTATGGCTACACCTTC.

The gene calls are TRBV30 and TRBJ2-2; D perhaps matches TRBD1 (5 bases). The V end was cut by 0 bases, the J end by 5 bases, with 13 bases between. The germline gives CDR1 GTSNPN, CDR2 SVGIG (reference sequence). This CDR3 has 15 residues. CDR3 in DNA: TGTGCCTGGAGTGTACAAGGGGTGTCTACCGGGGAGCTGTTTTTT. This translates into CAWSVQGVSTGELFF.

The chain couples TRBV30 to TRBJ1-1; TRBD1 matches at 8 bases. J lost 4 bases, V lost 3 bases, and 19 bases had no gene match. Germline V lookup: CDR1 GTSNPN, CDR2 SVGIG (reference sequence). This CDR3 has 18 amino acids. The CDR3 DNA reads TGTGCCTGGAGGACGGGCGGCAGGGGGCGCACCCAGGGCACTGAAGCTTTCTTT. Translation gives CAWRTGGRGRTQGTEAFF.

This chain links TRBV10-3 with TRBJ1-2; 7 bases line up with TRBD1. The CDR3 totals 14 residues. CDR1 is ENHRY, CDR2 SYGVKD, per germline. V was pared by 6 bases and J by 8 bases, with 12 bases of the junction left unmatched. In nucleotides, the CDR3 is TGTGCCATCAGGGCAAACAGGGGCGAAGGGGGCTACACCTTC. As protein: CAIRANRGEGGYTF.

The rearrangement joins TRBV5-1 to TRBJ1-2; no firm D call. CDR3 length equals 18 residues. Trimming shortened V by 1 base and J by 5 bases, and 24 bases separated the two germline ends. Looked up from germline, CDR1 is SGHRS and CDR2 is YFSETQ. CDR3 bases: TGCGCCAGCAGCTTGAGTACGGGCCCGGGGTGGGCCGTTTATGGCTACACCTTC. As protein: CASSLSTGPGWAVYGYTF.

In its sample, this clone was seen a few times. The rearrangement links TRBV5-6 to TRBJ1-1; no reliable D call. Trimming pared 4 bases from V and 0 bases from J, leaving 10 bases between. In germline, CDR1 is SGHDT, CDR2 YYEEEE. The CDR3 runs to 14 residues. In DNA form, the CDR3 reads TGTGCCAGCAGCGCCGACACGATGAACACTGAAGCTTTCTTT. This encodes CASSADTMNTEAFF.

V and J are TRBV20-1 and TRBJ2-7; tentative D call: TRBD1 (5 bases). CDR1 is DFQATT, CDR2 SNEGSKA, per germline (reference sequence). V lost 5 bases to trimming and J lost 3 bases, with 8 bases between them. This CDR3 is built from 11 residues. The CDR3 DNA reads TGCAGTGCTTACCAGGGCTACGAGCAGTACTTC. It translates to CSAYQGYEQYF.

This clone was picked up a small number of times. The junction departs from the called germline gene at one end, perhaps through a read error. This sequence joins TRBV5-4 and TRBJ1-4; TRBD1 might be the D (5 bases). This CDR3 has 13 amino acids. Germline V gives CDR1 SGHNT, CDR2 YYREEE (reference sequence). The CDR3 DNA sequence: TGTGCCAGCAGCCGGGCCGGGGGTGAAGAACTGTTTTTT. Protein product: CASSRAGGEELFF.

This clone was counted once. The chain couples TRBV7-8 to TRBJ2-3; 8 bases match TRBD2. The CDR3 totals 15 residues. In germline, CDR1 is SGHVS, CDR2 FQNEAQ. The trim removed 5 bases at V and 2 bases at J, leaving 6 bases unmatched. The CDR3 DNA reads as TGTGCCAGCAGCCCTCGGGGGGGGTACACAGATACGCAGTATTTT. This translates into CASSPRGGYTDTQYF. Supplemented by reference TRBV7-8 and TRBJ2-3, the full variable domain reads GAGVSQSPRYKVAKRGQDVALRCDPISGHVSLFWYQQALGQGPEFLTYFQNEAQLDKSGLPSDRFFAERPEGSVSTLKIQRTQQEDSAVYLCASSPRGGYTDTQYFGPGTRLTVL.

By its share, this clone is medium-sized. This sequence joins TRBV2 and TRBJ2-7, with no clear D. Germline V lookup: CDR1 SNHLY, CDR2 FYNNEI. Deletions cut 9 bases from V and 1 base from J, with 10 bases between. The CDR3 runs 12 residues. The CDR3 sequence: CASSTFSYEQYF. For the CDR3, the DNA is TGTGCCAGTTCGACATTTTCCTACGAGCAGTACTTC.

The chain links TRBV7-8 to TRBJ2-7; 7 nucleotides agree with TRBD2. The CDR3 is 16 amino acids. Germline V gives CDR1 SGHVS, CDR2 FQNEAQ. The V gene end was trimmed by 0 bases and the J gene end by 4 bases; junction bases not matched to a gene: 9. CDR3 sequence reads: CASSLALAIGGYEQYF. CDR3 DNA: TGTGCCAGCAGCTTAGCTCTGGCGATCGGGGGGTACGAGCAGTACTTC.

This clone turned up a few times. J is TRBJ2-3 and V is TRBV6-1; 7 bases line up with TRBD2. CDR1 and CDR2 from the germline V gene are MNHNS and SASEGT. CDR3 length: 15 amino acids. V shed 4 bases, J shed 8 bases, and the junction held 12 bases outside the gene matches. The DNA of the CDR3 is TGTGCCAGCAGTGTGACCGGGACTAACCAGCCTACGCAGTATTTT. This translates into CASSVTGTNQPTQYF.

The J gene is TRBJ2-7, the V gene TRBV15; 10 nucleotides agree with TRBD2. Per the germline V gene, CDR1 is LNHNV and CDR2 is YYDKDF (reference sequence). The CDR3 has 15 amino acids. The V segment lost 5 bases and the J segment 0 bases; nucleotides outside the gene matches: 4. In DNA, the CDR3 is TGTGCCACCAGCGTTAGCGGGGGGCCCTCCTACGAGCAGTACTTC. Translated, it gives CATSVSGGPSYEQYF.

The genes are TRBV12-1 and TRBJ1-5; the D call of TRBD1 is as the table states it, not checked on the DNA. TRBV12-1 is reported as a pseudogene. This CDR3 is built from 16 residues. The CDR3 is CASSFPRRGLRQPQHF. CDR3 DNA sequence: TGTGCCAGCAGCTTCCCACGTAGGGGATTACGTCAGCCCCAGCATTTT.

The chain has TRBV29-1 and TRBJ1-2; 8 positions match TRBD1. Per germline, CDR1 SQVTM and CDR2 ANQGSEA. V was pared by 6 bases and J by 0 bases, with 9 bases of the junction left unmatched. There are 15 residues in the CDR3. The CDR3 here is CSVVTGDPANYGYTF. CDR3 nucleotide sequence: TGCAGCGTCGTGACAGGGGACCCTGCTAACTATGGCTACACCTTC.

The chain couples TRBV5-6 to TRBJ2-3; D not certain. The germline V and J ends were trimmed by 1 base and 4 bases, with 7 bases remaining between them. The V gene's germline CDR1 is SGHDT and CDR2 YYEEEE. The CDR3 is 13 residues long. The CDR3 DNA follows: TGTGCCAGCAGCTTGTCAGAAGCAGATACGCAGTATTTT. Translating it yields CASSLSEADTQYF.

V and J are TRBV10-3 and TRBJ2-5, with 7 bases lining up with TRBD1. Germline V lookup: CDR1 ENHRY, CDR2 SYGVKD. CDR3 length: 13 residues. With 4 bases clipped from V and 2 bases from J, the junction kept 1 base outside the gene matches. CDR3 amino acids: CAISGDSQETQYF. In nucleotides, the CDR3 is TGTGCCATCAGTGGGGACAGTCAAGAGACCCAGTACTTC.

For the CDR3, the DNA is TGTGCCAGCAGCGTGACAGGGTTCGAGTACTCTTCTGGCTACACCTTC. Translation gives CASSVTGFEYSSGYTF. The chain is built from TRBV9 and TRBJ1-2, with 7 bases identical to TRBD1. This CDR3 spans 16 amino acids. Germline V gene data show CDR1 as SGDLS and CDR2 as YYNGEE. With 2 bases clipped from V and 7 bases from J, the junction kept 14 bases outside the gene matches.

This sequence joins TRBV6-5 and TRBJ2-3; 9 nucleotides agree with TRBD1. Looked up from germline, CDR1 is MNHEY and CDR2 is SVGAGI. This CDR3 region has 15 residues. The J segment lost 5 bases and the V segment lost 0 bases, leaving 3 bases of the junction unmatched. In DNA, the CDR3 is TGTGCCAGCAGTTACTCGGGACAGGGAGGAGATACGCAGTATTTT. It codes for CASSYSGQGGDTQYF.

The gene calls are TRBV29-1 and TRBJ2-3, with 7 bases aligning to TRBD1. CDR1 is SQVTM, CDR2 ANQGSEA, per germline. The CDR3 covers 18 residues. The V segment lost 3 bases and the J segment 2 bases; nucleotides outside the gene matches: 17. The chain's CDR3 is CSVEVKGGIPPYTDTQYF. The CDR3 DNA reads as TGCAGCGTTGAGGTGAAAGGGGGCATTCCCCCGTACACAGATACGCAGTATTTT.

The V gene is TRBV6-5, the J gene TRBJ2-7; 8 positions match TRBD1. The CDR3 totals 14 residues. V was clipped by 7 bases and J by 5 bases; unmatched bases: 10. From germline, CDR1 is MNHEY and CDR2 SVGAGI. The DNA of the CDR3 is TGTGCCAGCACTAGACAGGGGAGATACAACGAGCAGTACTTC. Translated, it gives CASTRQGRYNEQYF.